One and the same sample provided the 8 T cell receptor beta chains below, sequenced in a study of blood T cell repertoires in COVID-19 (dated by TCRdb to 2018 to 2021). The library was built by means of the immunoSEQ multiplex PCR assay. Sourced from immuneACCESS, this table was stored by TCRdb with only in-frame sequences that have V and J called. A share of the clones is absent; for the studies checked, an unresolved V gene accounts for under half, and the remainder has no known explanation. The sample table contains about 120,000 clones; only one count was recorded for over 70% of them. The ten largest account for just under 30% of the sample. The sample taken for sequencing was peripheral blood. Source of these receptors: a woman in her seventies with acute or convalescent COVID-19.

This chain uses TRBV5-1 with TRBJ2-7; TRBD1 agrees at 9 bases. V lost 2 bases and J lost 9; bases outside the gene matches: 12. CDR1 is SGHRS and CDR2 is YFSETQ in the germline V gene. The CDR3 totals 15 residues. The CDR3 region is CASSFETGGSQVQYF. The DNA for the CDR3 is TGCGCCAGCAGCTTTGAGACAGGGGGTAGTCAGGTGCAGTACTTC.

The chain is built from TRBV29-1 and TRBJ2-3; 12 bases are shared with TRBD2. Germline CDR1 is SQVTM and CDR2 is ANQGSEA. The CDR3 runs to 15 residues. J lost 0 bases, V lost 7 bases, and 5 bases had no gene match. The CDR3 reads CSGLAGGYSTDTQYF. Written as DNA, the CDR3 is TGCAGCGGTCTAGCGGGGGGGTATAGCACAGATACGCAGTATTTT.

This clone has more than one count but fewer than ten. The chain joins TRBV30 to TRBJ1-5; 7 nucleotides agree with TRBD1. In germline, CDR1 is GTSNPN, CDR2 SVGIG (reference sequence). This CDR3 comprises 14 residues. After removal of 1 base from V and 5 bases from J, the junction contained 5 bases not matched to a gene. The DNA of the CDR3 is TGTGCCTGGAGTGAGACCCAGGGGGATCAGCCCCAGCATTTT. Translation: CAWSETQGDQPQHF.

This clone was counted a single time. V gene TRBV6-5 combines with J gene TRBJ2-7, with D perhaps matching TRBD2 (7 bases). Trimming removed 6 bases from V and 3 bases from J, with 15 bases in between. CDR1 MNHEY and CDR2 SVGAGI come from the germline V gene. The CDR3 is 14 amino acids. CDR3 loop: CASSVEGGDYEQYF. The CDR3 DNA follows: TGTGCCAGCAGCGTCGAAGGGGGGGACTACGAGCAGTACTTC.

The V call is TRBV3-1 (or the pseudogene TRBV3-2), the J call TRBJ2-5, with D tentatively TRBD2 (5 bases). Trimming removed 3 bases at V and 4 bases at J, with 9 bases between. In germline, CDR1 is LGHDT, CDR2 YNNKEL (reference sequence). The CDR3 contains 13 residues. CDR3: CASSHEGAETQYF. The CDR3 DNA follows: TGTGCCAGCAGCCACGAGGGCGCAGAGACCCAGTACTTC.

This chain uses TRBV5-4 with TRBJ2-3; 11 nucleotides line up with TRBD2. The CDR3 runs 14 residues. The germline V gene encodes CDR1 SGHNT and CDR2 YYREEE (reference sequence). Trimming took 4 bases from V and 4 from J; bases not matched to a gene: 2. CDR3: CASSNSGGADTQYF. CDR3 DNA sequence: TGTGCCAGCAGCAATAGCGGGGGGGCAGATACGCAGTATTTT.

This chain links TRBV25-1 with TRBJ1-4; D call uncertain. This CDR3 is 15 amino acids long. V shed 4 bases and J shed 3 bases, with 12 bases lying between them. CDR1 and CDR2 (germline): MGHDK, SYGVNS. The CDR3 coding sequence is TGTGCCAGCAGTGCAGCAGACGCGGCTAATGAAAAACTGTTTTTT. Translation: CASSAADAANEKLFF. The whole variable domain, remainder taken from reference TRBV25-1 and TRBJ1-4, is EADIYQTPRYLVIGTGKKITLECSQTMGHDKMYWYQQDPGMELHLIHYSYGVNSTEKGDLSSESTVSRIRTEHFPLTLESARPSHTSQYLCASSAADAANEKLFFGSGTQLSVL.

In this sample, this clone turned up a few times. The chain links TRBV7-6 to TRBJ2-1; 11 nucleotides line up with TRBD2. Germline-derived CDR1 and CDR2 are SGHVS and FNYEAQ. Trimming took 5 bases from V and 8 from J; bases not matched to a gene: 8. CDR3 length equals 15 residues. In nucleotides, the CDR3 is TGTGCCAGCAGCCGAATAGCGGGGGGGCTCGATGAGCAGTTCTTC. Translated: CASSRIAGGLDEQFF.